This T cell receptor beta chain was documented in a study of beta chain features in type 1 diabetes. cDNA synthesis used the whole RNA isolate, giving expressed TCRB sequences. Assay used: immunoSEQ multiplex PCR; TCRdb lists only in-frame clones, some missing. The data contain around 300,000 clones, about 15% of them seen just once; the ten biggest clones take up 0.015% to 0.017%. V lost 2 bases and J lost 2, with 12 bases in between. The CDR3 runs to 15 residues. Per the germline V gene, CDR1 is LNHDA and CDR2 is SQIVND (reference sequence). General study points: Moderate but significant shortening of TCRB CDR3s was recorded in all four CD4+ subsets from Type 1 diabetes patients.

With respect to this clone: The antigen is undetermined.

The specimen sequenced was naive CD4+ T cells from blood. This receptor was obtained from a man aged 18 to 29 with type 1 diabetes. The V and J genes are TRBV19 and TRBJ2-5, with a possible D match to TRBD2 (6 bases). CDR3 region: CASSITSGLQETQYF. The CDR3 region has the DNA TGTGCCAGTAGTATAACGAGCGGACTACAAGAGACCCAGTACTTC.